This entry describes one TCR beta chain. This sample was taken from a study of blood T cell repertoires in COVID-19. Study at large: Italy, Spain and the United States were the sources of the convalescent and acute COVID-19 samples. PBMCs, B-cell-depleted T cells, or T cells were the source of the cDNA or gDNA that made up the material.

Original data processing: Researchers report that nucleated cell counts were estimated from reference gene primer amplification. Profiling relied on immunoSEQ multiplex PCR, and the TCRdb table lists in-frame clones only, not all of them. That table is the source of V, J and clone size, and D and trimming were worked out from the DNA. The sample has roughly 80,000 clones; 88% are singletons. The CDR3 is made up of 17 amino acids. The V segment lost 2 bases and the J segment 7 bases; nucleotides outside the gene matches: 7. Germline V gene data show CDR1 as KGHSH and CDR2 as LQKENI. Sequences were obtained from peripheral blood. V and J are TRBV18 and TRBJ2-2, with TRBD2 identical over 13 bases. The clonotype originates from a woman older than 75 with acute or convalescent COVID-19. Here the CDR3 reads CASSPVTSGRADGELFF. CDR3 coding DNA: TGTGCCAGCTCACCAGTTACTAGCGGGAGGGCCGACGGGGAGCTGTTTTTT.